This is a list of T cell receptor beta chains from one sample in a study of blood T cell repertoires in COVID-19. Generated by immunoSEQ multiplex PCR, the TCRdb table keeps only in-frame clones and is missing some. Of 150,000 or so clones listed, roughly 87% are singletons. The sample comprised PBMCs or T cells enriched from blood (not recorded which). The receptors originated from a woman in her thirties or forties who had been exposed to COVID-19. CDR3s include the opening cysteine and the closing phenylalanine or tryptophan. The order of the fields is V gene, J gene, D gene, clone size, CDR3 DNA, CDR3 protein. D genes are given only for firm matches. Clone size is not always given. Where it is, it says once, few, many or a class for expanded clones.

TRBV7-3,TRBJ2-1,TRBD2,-,TGTGCCAGCAGCCTCCAACCTAGCGGGGGGAACAATGAGCAGTTCTTC,CASSLQPSGGNNEQFF
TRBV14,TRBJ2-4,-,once,TGTGCCAGCAGCCAAGACCCTAAAAACATTCAGTACTTC,CASSQDPKNIQYF
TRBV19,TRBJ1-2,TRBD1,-,TGTGCCAGTAGTAGGGACAGGGGAAATGGCTACACCTTC,CASSRDRGNGYTF
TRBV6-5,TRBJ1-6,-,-,TGTGCCAGCAGTTATACGGCAGACATGCGTTCACCCCTCCACTTT,CASSYTADMRSPLHF
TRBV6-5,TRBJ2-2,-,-,TGTGCCAGCACTCGGACAGAGAACACCGGGGAGCTGTTTTTT,CASTRTENTGELFF
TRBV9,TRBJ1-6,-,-,TGTGCCAGCAGCTTAGAGGACAGACTTTTCGGTTCACCCCTCCACTTT,CASSLEDRLFGSPLHF
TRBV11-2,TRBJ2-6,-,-,TGTGCCAGCAGCTTAGGCCCTCGGTCCACTGGGGCCAACGTCCTGACTTTC,CASSLGPRSTGANVLTF
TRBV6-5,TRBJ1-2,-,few,TGTGCCAGCAGTTTGTCAGGGCAAGGACCTGGCTACACCTTC,CASSLSGQGPGYTF
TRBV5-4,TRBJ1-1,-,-,TGTGCCAGCAGCTTGGCAGGGAGGGACACTGAAGCTTTCTTT,CASSLAGRDTEAFF
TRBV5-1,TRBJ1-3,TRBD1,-,TGCGCCAGCAGTTCGAGAGCCCGGGACAGGGGGCTAAATGGAAACACCATATATTTT,CASSSRARDRGLNGNTIYF
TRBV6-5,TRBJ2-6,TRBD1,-,TGTGCCAGCAGAGTGACAGGGTCTGGGGCCAACGTCCTGACTTTC,CASRVTGSGANVLTF
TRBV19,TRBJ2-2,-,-,TGTGCCAGTAGTAATCTAGCTCCCGGGGAGCTGTTTTTT,CASSNLAPGELFF
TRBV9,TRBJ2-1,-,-,TGTGCCAGCAGGGCGAGAGGTCGAGGGGAGCAGTTCTTC,CASRARGRGEQFF
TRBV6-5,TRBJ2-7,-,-,TGTGCCAGCAATGGAGGGTTCTACGAGCAGTACTTC,CASNGGFYEQYF
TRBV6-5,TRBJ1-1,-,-,TGTGCCAGCAGTTACTCGAGGCAGGGAAACACTGAAGCTTTCTTT,CASSYSRQGNTEAFF
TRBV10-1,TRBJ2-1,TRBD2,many,TGCGCCAGCGGCGGGAGAGTCTACAATGAGCAGTTCTTC,CASGGRVYNEQFF
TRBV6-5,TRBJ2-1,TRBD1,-,TGTGCCAGCAGAGCACACCAGGGGGCCTACAATGAGCAGTTCTTC,CASRAHQGAYNEQFF
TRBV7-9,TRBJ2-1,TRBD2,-,TGTGCCAGCAGCGCTAGCGGGAGCTCCTACAATGAGCAGTTCTTC,CASSASGSSYNEQFF
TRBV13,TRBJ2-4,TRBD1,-,TGTGCCAGCAGCTCCGCAGCTACAGGGGGCTTAGCCAAAAACATTCAGTACTTC,CASSSAATGGLAKNIQYF
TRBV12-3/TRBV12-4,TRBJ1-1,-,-,TGTGCCAGCAGTTCCATCCAGAACACTGAAGCTTTCTTT,CASSSIQNTEAFF
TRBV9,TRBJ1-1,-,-,TGTGCCAGCAGCGTAGTCGTACAGAACACTGAAGCTTTCTTT,CASSVVVQNTEAFF
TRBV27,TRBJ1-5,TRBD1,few,TGTGCCAGCAGGACAGGGGGGAATCAGCCCCAGCATTTT,CASRTGGNQPQHF
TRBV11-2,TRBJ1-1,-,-,TGTGCCAGCAGCTTAGGATTCGGGGCCAGGGGAAATGAAGCTTTCTTT,CASSLGFGARGNEAFF
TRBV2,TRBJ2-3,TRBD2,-,TGTGCCAGCAGTGTAGACGGCGCGGGAGCAGATACGCAGTATTTT,CASSVDGAGADTQYF
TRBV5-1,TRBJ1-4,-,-,TGCGCCAGCAGCCTGGGGTCGGTGTCTAATGAAAAACTGTTTTTT,CASSLGSVSNEKLFF
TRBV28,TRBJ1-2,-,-,TGTGCCAGCAGTTCCGACTATGGCTACACCTTC,CASSSDYGYTF
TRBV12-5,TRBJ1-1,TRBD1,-,TGTGCTAGTGGTATCGGACAGGGGGCGGCCAGGGGCACTGAAGCTTTCTTT,CASGIGQGAARGTEAFF
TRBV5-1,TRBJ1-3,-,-,TGCGCCAGCAGCCCAGGGTCCCGTGGAAACACCATATATTTT,CASSPGSRGNTIYF
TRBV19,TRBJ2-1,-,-,TGTGCCAGTAGTTCCGGGGGCTACAATGAGCAGTTCTTC,CASSSGGYNEQFF
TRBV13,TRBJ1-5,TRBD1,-,TGTGCCAGCAGCAAGGACAGGGGCGTTCAGCCCCAGCATTTT,CASSKDRGVQPQHF
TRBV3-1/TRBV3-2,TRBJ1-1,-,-,TGTGCCAGCAGCCAGGGCCAGGGGCCCACTGAAGCTTTCTTT,CASSQGQGPTEAFF
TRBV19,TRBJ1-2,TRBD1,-,TGTGCCAGTAGACAGGGGGTCTATGGCTACACCTTC,CASRQGVYGYTF
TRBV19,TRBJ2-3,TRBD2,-,TGTGCCAGTAGACTGGGACTAGCGGGGCACTCAAGCACAGATACGCAGTATTTT,CASRLGLAGHSSTDTQYF
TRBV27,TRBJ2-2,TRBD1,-,TGTGCCACCTCGACAGGGGGGGCCGGGGAGCTGTTTTTT,CATSTGGAGELFF
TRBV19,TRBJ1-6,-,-,TGTGCCAGTAGTTCGGACAGCTCCTATAATTCACCCCTCCACTTT,CASSSDSSYNSPLHF
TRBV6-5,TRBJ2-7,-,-,TGTGCCAGCAAACTGGGACGGGGAGGATCCTACGAGCAGTACTTC,CASKLGRGGSYEQYF
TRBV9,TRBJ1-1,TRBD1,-,TGTGCCAGCAGCGTAGGGCAGGGGGCATCTGGCACTGAAGCTTTCTTT,CASSVGQGASGTEAFF
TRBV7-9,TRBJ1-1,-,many,TGTGCCAGCAGCTTGTCAGGAAGGAACACTGAAGCTTTCTTT,CASSLSGRNTEAFF
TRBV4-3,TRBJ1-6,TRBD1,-,TGCGCCAGCAGCCAAGGCTCACAGGGGCAATCACCCCTCCACTTT,CASSQGSQGQSPLHF
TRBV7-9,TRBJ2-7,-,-,TGTGCCAGCAGCCTAACGGGGGACGAGCTGTACTTC,CASSLTGDELYF
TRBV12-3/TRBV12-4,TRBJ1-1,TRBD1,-,TGTGCCAGCAGTTATGGACAGGGTGCTTTCTTT,CASSYGQGAFF
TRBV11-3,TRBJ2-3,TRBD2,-,TGTGCCAGCAGCCCCCCGGGGGGGGCCGTAGATACGCAGTATTTT,CASSPPGGAVDTQYF
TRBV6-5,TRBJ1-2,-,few,TGTGCCAGCAGTTACTATGGGAGTAACTATGGCTACACCTTC,CASSYYGSNYGYTF
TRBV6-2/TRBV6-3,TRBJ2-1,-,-,TGTGCCAGCAGTTACACGGACAACTACAATGAGCAGTTCTTC,CASSYTDNYNEQFF
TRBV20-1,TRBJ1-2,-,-,TGCAGTGCTAGAGACGGGGTTGGCTACACCTTC,CSARDGVGYTF
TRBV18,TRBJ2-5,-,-,TGTGCCAGCTCACCATTCGACAGTCCGGAGACCCAGTACTTC,CASSPFDSPETQYF
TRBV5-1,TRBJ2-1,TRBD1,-,TGCGCCAGCAGTTGGGGACAGGGATTAGGTGAGCAGTTCTTC,CASSWGQGLGEQFF
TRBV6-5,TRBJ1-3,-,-,TGTGCCACCACTACCTCTGGAAACACCATATATTTT,CATTTSGNTIYF
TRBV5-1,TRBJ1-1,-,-,TGCGCCAGTGGAAGGGCCGGGGAACCTGAAGCTTTCTTT,CASGRAGEPEAFF
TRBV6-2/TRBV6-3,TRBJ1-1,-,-,TGTGCCAGCAGTTACCGGGAGGGGTGGAGGACTGAAGCTTTCTTT,CASSYREGWRTEAFF
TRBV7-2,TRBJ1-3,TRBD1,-,TGTGCCAGCAGCTTAGGACAGGGGAACGGAAACACCATATATTTT,CASSLGQGNGNTIYF
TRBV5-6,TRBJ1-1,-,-,TGTGCCAGCAGCCTGGACAGGAACACTGAAGCTTTCTTT,CASSLDRNTEAFF
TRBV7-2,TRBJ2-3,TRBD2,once,TGTGCCAGCAGCCCCCGTGATAGCGGGAGGGTCCCAGATACGCAGTATTTT,CASSPRDSGRVPDTQYF